This T cell receptor (beta chain) was sequenced in a study of STAT5B mutations in CD4+ large granular lymphocyte leukemia. Concerning this clone: As yet, its antigen is unknown.

Produced via immunoSEQ multiplex PCR; TCRdb's table is partial and in-frame only. The sample holds about 46,000 clones, approximately 83% seen once. Findings and caveats of the study: Patient CD4-sorted repertoires stayed more clonal than healthy ones after leukemic-clone removal. No patients shared main leukemic clonotypes, though approximately 26% appeared at low frequency elsewhere.

The CDR3 is 13 residues long. Unmatched junction bases numbered 11, after V lost 11 bases and J lost 5 bases. CDR1 and CDR2 (germline): SNHLY, FYNNEI. The sample consisted of CD4+ T cells from blood buffy coats. The sequence derives from a human donor in good health. The V and J genes are TRBV2 and TRBJ1-1, with 7 bases matching TRBD1. CDR3 nucleotides: TGTGCCGGGTTGAGGGGGCGGGAAACTGAAGCTTTCTTT. It is translated as CAGLRGRETEAFF.